What follows is one T cell receptor (beta chain) and its context. Its antigen is not identified. The source of the sample is a study of shared clonotypes between healthy human individuals. Naivety among CD8 cells was defined by CD45RO negativity and positive CCR7 selection, thereby excluding terminally differentiated effector memory CD45RA+ cells. TCRdb keeps only in-frame clones here, not all; method: immunoSEQ multiplex PCR. The table has about 2 million clones, approximately 95% seen once. General study findings and limits: Researchers sampled only blood; tissue repertoires likely differ.

Sample: naive CD8+ T cells sorted from blood. This clonotype originated in a man aged 18 to 35 in good health.

As DNA, the CDR3 is TGTGCCAGCAGTTACTCAGTGACGCACCAAGAGACCCAGTACTTC. Encoded protein: CASSYSVTHQETQYF. The chain couples TRBV6-5 to TRBJ2-5; D is unclear. The CDR3 sequence is 15 residues long. The V and J ends lost 0 bases and 0 bases respectively, with 8 bases between them. Germline V gene data show CDR1 as MNHEY and CDR2 as SVGAGI.